This T cell receptor (beta chain) stems from a study of CD8+CD57+ T cells in acquired aplastic anemia. About the research overall: Each DNA sample taken from sorted CD4+ and CD8+ cells came to about 3.2 ug on average. The study, taken as a whole, reports: In common between the patients and the controls were around 30 CD8+ CDR3 sequences. CD8+ Simpson's diversity in patients was not significantly different from that in controls.

This CDR3 contains 17 residues. Germline-derived CDR1 and CDR2 are GTSNPN and SVGIG (reference sequence). With 0 bases removed from V and 5 bases from J, the gap between germline ends came to 22 bases. As regards this clonotype: What it binds is unknown.

Genomic DNA was employed as the template in profiling TCR beta VDJ and CDR3. From the reads, TCRdb called clonotypes with MiXCR, one entry per CDR3 protein. Of 250,000 to 300,000 distinct CDR3 sequences in the sample, 50% to 70% are singletons; the top ten hold 7.5% to 9%. Sequencing input: sorted CD4+, CD8+, or CD8+CD57+ T cells (not recorded which) from PBMCs. The clonotype originates from a human donor with severe aplastic anemia or a healthy control (not recorded which). The chain joins TRBV30 to TRBJ2-5, with D possibly being TRBD2 (6 bases). CDR3 residues: CAWSVVRGIGFRETQYF. CDR3 nucleotide sequence: TGTGCCTGGAGTGTAGTCCGGGGGATAGGGTTTAGGGAGACCCAGTACTTC.